The next 13 T cell receptor beta chains were all read from a single sample in a study of PD-1 blockade in classical Hodgkin lymphoma. TCRdb's table, derived via immunoSEQ multiplex PCR, lists solely in-frame clones and lacks some. Altogether approximately 99,000 clones are present, 89% being singletons, with the ten largest covering 15% to 20%. Each and every patient relapsed after autologous stem cell transplantation, and patients got differing brentuximab vedotin exposure. Sample: peripheral blood mononuclear cells (PBMCs), taken before the second cycle of nivolumab. Every receptor here comes from a human donor with classical Hodgkin lymphoma.

This clone appeared a single time. The chain employs TRBV5-1 and TRBJ2-1; TRBD2 agrees at 9 bases. This CDR3 is 18 amino acids long. V was pared by 0 bases and J by 6 bases, with 13 bases of the junction left unmatched. The germline V gene encodes CDR1 SGHRS and CDR2 YFSETQ. CDR3 loop: CASSLDPRGRGRGNEQFF. The CDR3, as DNA: TGCGCCAGCAGCTTGGATCCCCGCGGGAGGGGGAGAGGCAATGAGCAGTTCTTC.

J is TRBJ1-1 and V is TRBV19, with 9 bases that match TRBD1. The CDR3 is 15 residues long. Per germline, CDR1 LNHDA and CDR2 SQIVND (reference sequence). Germline trimming cut 4 bases from V and 4 bases from J; bases unmatched to any gene: 7. The CDR3 here is CASSSPETGGTEAFF. The CDR3 coding sequence is TGTGCCAGTAGTAGCCCCGAGACAGGGGGCACTGAAGCTTTCTTT.

The gene calls are TRBV18 and TRBJ1-1; D call uncertain. CDR1 is KGHSH and CDR2 is LQKENI in the germline V gene. The CDR3 length is 14 residues. The V gene lost 2 bases and the J gene lost 1 base, with 8 bases spanning the gap. The CDR3 sequence: CASSPTGPNTEAFF. In nucleotides, the CDR3 is TGTGCCAGCTCACCAACCGGGCCGAACACTGAAGCTTTCTTT.

This chain connects TRBV19 to TRBJ1-2, with D unclear. Germline V gives CDR1 LNHDA, CDR2 SQIVND (reference sequence). V lost 10 bases to trimming and J lost 2 bases, with 20 bases between them. CDR3 size: 15 residues. The DNA for the CDR3 is TGTGCCATCTCAACGCCGCAGGCCGGCAACTATGGCTACACCTTC. It encodes CAISTPQAGNYGYTF.

V is TRBV2 and J is TRBJ2-7, with D hard to call. Germline V gene sequence: CDR1 SNHLY, CDR2 FYNNEI. This CDR3 region has 15 residues. The V end was cut by 0 bases, the J end by 6 bases, with 15 bases between. Here the CDR3 reads CASSEAGVGVAEQYF. The CDR3 DNA is TGTGCCAGCAGTGAAGCAGGTGTTGGGGTAGCCGAGCAGTACTTC. Variable domain in full (rest from reference TRBV2 and TRBJ2-7): EPEVTQTPSHQVTQMGQEVILRCVPISNHLYFYWYRQILGQKVEFLVSFYNNEISEKSEIFDDQFSVERPDGSNFTLKIRSTKLEDSAMYFCASSEAGVGVAEQYFGPGTRLTVT.

The rearrangement joins TRBV6-5 to TRBJ1-2, with TRBD1 as a possible D gene (5 bases). V was cut by 5 bases and J by 0 bases, with 13 bases left in between. CDR1 and CDR2 (germline): MNHEY, SVGAGI. There are 15 residues in the CDR3. CDR3 residues: CASSGGVGANYGYTF. CDR3 coding DNA: TGTGCCAGCAGTGGGGGGGTCGGAGCTAACTATGGCTACACCTTC.

The J gene is TRBJ2-7, the V gene TRBV11-2; TRBD2 aligns across 10 bases. CDR3 size: 16 residues. Trimming removed 2 bases from V and 6 bases from J; junction bases left unmatched: 10. Germline CDR1 reads SGHAT; CDR2 reads FQNNGV. CDR3 nucleotides: TGTGCCAGCAGCTTATGGTTAGCGGGAGGCGCGTCCGAGCAGTACTTC. Translation: CASSLWLAGGASEQYF.

The chain links TRBV15 to TRBJ2-7; D is unresolved. The germline V gene encodes CDR1 LNHNV and CDR2 YYDKDF (reference sequence). CDR3 length: 13 residues. V lost 0 bases to trimming and J lost 0 bases, with 3 bases between them. The DNA for the CDR3 is TGTGCCACCAGCAGAGAGCCCTCCTACGAGCAGTACTTC. It is translated as CATSREPSYEQYF.

This chain connects TRBV30 to TRBJ1-5, with 10 bases identical to TRBD1. V was clipped by 3 bases and J by 1 base; unmatched bases: 3. Germline lookup yields CDR1 GTSNPN and CDR2 SVGIG (reference sequence). This CDR3 comprises 15 residues. CDR3 bases: TGTGCCTGGAGGAGACAGGGGGCAAGCAATCAGCCCCAGCATTTT. Protein product: CAWRRQGASNQPQHF.

Comments on this clone: The CDR3 does not close with the conserved phenylalanine or tryptophan, likely indicating a read error. CDR3 DNA: TGTGCCAGCAGCTGGGGGGCATGGCAGCCCCAGCATCTT. It encodes CASSWGAWQPQHL. The chain combines TRBV5-6 with TRBJ1-5; maybe TRBD1 (6 bases). The germline gives CDR1 SGHDT, CDR2 YYEEEE. CDR3 length equals 13 residues. Trimming stripped 3 bases from V and 7 bases from J, with 11 bases between.

The gene calls are TRBV14 and TRBJ2-1; 13 bases agree with TRBD2. This CDR3 region has 20 residues. Per the germline V gene, CDR1 is SGHDN and CDR2 is FVKESK. V lost 3 bases to trimming and J lost 0 bases; unmatched junction nucleotides: 11. Written as DNA, the CDR3 is TGTGCCAGCAGCCAGGGACTAGCGGGACCGACGTCGAGCTCCTACAATGAGCAGTTCTTC. Encoded protein: CASSQGLAGPTSSSYNEQFF.

Notes on this clone: This sample includes further DNA sequences coding for the same CDR3. The CDR3 region is CASSTGRHQETQYF. CDR3 nucleotides: TGTGCCAGCAGCACGGGACGGCACCAAGAGACCCAGTACTTC. The chain is built from TRBV5-6 and TRBJ2-5; perhaps D is TRBD1 or TRBD2 (5 bases each). Germline CDR1 and CDR2: SGHDT and YYEEEE. Trimming removed 4 bases at V and 0 bases at J, with 10 bases between. This CDR3 has 14 amino acids.

This clone has just a few counts. The genes are TRBV27 and TRBJ2-6; unclear D gene. Germline V gives CDR1 MNHEY, CDR2 SMNVEV (reference sequence). This CDR3 region has 17 residues. V was trimmed by 2 bases and J by 0 bases, leaving 11 bases between them. The CDR3 region is CASSLSKGSSGANVLTF. The DNA of the CDR3 is TGTGCCAGCAGTTTAAGTAAAGGGTCCTCTGGGGCCAACGTCCTGACTTTC.